The source of this T cell receptor (beta chain) is a study of cytomegalovirus exposure and HLA in healthy donors. This CDR3 contains 14 residues. The V gene end was trimmed by 4 bases and the J gene end by 5 bases; junction bases not matched to a gene: 6. CDR1 is LNHDA, CDR2 SQIVND, per germline (reference sequence). The donors, nominally healthy at sampling, likely had unrecorded immune exposures. Researchers ran the PCR with 60 Vbeta and 13 Jbeta primers. Data came from immunoSEQ multiplex PCR; TCRdb stores just in-frame clones and leaves some out. This specimen shows roughly 50,000 clones; the ten leading clones hold approximately 6.8%. In regard to this clone: Antigen unknown.

General study results and limits: In a later analysis, common viral pathogens appeared linked to several of the most significant clusters. Later analysis found that TCR beta chains associated with HLA were more clonally expanded than other, equally common chains.

The V gene is TRBV19, the J gene TRBJ2-7; 9 nucleotides align to TRBD1. Sequenced material: PBMCs. The source of this sequence is a woman in her thirties or forties in good health and CMV-seronegative. The CDR3 here is CASSNRQGVHEQYF. CDR3 nucleotide sequence: TGTGCCAGTAGTAACAGACAGGGGGTCCACGAGCAGTACTTC.